One and the same sample provided the 18 T cell receptor beta chains below, sequenced in a study of spatial heterogeneity in lung cancer (dated by TCRdb to between 2019 and 2020). The study at large found these results: The number of expanded intratumoral alpha and beta TCRs correlated with the tumor nonsynonymous mutation count.

No cognate antigen is known for these TCRs. The time point label on this specimen signifies: sample taken at primary tumor resection. Library construction relied on 5' RACE. Sequencing was performed on a NextSeq 500. TCRdb cleaned the public reads at Q25 with fastp, built clones with MiXCR and kept in-frame beta chains. Entries are consolidated by CDR3 protein sequence, retaining the most common genes and DNA. Within this sample are some 15,000 distinct CDR3 sequences, with around 5% of them counted one time only. 35% to 40% of the sample lies in the top ten. Sequencing was performed on lung tumor tissue, taken at surgery. These receptors all stem from a male donor with early-stage non-small cell lung cancer.

This clonotype was found many times. V and J are TRBV6-2 or TRBV6-3 and TRBJ1-1, with D hard to call. Trimming cost V 7 bases and J 2 bases, with 5 bases left between them. This CDR3 is 11 amino acids long. Germline CDR1 reads MNHEY; CDR2 reads SVGEGT. CDR3 amino acids: CASKGNTEAFF. CDR3 sequence (DNA): TGTGCCAGCAAGGGAAACACTGAAGCTTTCTTT.

This clonotype has a count of ten or more. The chain employs TRBV12-3 or TRBV12-4 and TRBJ1-2; TRBD1 might be the D (5 bases). The CDR3 contains 13 residues. V shed 2 bases and J shed 11 bases, with 15 bases lying between them. The chain's CDR3 is CASSLTGEAVYTF. The DNA for the CDR3 is TGTGCCAGCAGTTTAACGGGGGAGGCCGTATACACCTTC.

Ten or more counts support this clonotype. This rearrangement joins TRBV5-4 to TRBJ2-2; 13 bases are a match to TRBD2. V was pared by 3 bases and J by 4 bases, with 3 bases of the junction left unmatched. The CDR3 length is 16 residues. The germline gives CDR1 SGHNT, CDR2 YYREEE (reference sequence). The CDR3, as DNA: TGTGCCAGCAGCTCCGGACTAGCGGGAGCCACCGGGGAGCTGTTTTTT. Translated: CASSSGLAGATGELFF. The full variable domain, with the rest looked up from reference TRBV5-4 and TRBJ2-2, is ETGVTQSPTHLIKTRGQQVTLRCSSQSGHNTVSWYQQALGQGPQFIFQYYREEENGRGNFPPRFSGLQFPNYSSELNVNALELDDSALYLCASSSGLAGATGELFFGEGSRLTVL.

This clonotype occurred many times. The chain joins TRBV12-3 or TRBV12-4 to TRBJ2-7, with no clear D. This CDR3 has 14 amino acids. The V gene lost 3 bases and the J gene lost 2 bases, with 11 bases spanning the gap. CDR3 in amino acids: CASSLTAGAYEQYF. Here the CDR3 DNA reads TGTGCCAGCAGTTTGACGGCCGGAGCCTACGAGCAGTACTTC.

This clonotype was seen at least ten times. This chain uses TRBV29-1 with TRBJ1-1; D perhaps matches TRBD1 (5 bases). This CDR3 spans 12 amino acids. The germline V gene has CDR1 SQVTM and CDR2 ANQGSEA. The V and J ends lost 3 bases and 11 bases respectively, with 16 bases between them. The CDR3 nucleotides are TGCAGCGTTGATATGGGGACTAGGAGGGCTTTCTTT. It codes for CSVDMGTRRAFF. Complete variable domain (other parts from reference TRBV29-1 and TRBJ1-1): SAVISQKPSRDICQRGTSLTIQCQVDSQVTMMFWYRQQPGQSLTLIATANQGSEATYESGFVIDKFPISRPNLTFSTLTVSNMSPEDSSIYLCSVDMGTRRAFFGQGTRLTVV.

The sample holds many counts of this clonotype. V usage is TRBV10-3 and J usage is TRBJ1-2; TRBD1 aligns across 7 bases. The CDR3 runs to 13 residues. The V segment lost 9 bases and the J segment 3 bases; nucleotides outside the gene matches: 7. Germline lookup yields CDR1 ENHRY and CDR2 SYGVKD. The CDR3 sequence: CAISSGTDYGYTF. The CDR3 DNA reads as TGTGCCATTTCGTCCGGGACAGACTATGGCTACACCTTC.

This clonotype was found many times. This chain connects TRBV29-1 to TRBJ2-2; possible D gene TRBD1, 5 bases. With 4 bases removed from V and 4 bases from J, the gap between germline ends came to 7 bases. Germline V CDR1 and CDR2: SQVTM, ANQGSEA. The CDR3 sequence is 12 residues long. Written as DNA, the CDR3 is TGCAGCGTTGGTAGGGGCACCGGGGAGCTGTTTTTT. As protein: CSVGRGTGELFF.

This clonotype was picked up a small number of times. This chain uses TRBV7-9 with TRBJ2-1, with 9 nucleotides matching TRBD2. The CDR3 consists of 14 residues. J was trimmed by 14 bases and V by 1 base; bases with no gene match: 9. The V gene's germline CDR1 is SEHNR and CDR2 FQNEAQ (reference sequence). The CDR3: CASSLEISGSWKFF. In DNA, the CDR3 is TGTGCCAGCAGCTTAGAGATTAGCGGGAGTTGGAAGTTCTTC. The whole variable domain, remainder taken from reference TRBV7-9 and TRBJ2-1, is DTGVSQNPRHKITKRGQNVTFRCDPISEHNRLYWYRQTLGQGPEFLTYFQNEAQLEKSRLLSDRFSAERPKGSFSTLEIQRTEQGDSAMYLCASSLEISGSWKFFGPGTRLTVL.

This clonotype was picked up many times. The chain links TRBV7-2 to TRBJ1-5; no definite D call. Germline V lookup: CDR1 SGHTA, CDR2 FQGNSA. V lost 5 bases, J lost 7 bases, and 18 bases lay in between. The CDR3 contains 15 residues. The CDR3 coding sequence is TGTGCCAGCAGCCCTGTCCCGGGGATGGACCAGCCCCAGCATTTT. Its protein is CASSPVPGMDQPQHF. The full variable domain, its missing parts supplied by reference TRBV7-2 and TRBJ1-5, is GAGVSQSPSNKVTEKGKDVELRCDPISGHTALYWYRQSLGQGLEFLIYFQGNSAPDKSGLPSDRFSAERTGGSVSTLTIQRTQQEDSAVYLCASSPVPGMDQPQHFGDGTRLSIL.

There are many counts of this clonotype. This rearrangement joins TRBV7-3 to TRBJ2-1; TRBD2 matches at 8 bases. V shed 5 bases and J 2 bases; nucleotides not matched to a gene: 5. CDR3 length: 15 amino acids. Germline V gene data show CDR1 as SGHTA and CDR2 as FQGTGA. This chain's CDR3 is CASSQSGSPYNEQFF. The CDR3 DNA is TGTGCCAGCAGCCAAAGCGGGAGTCCCTACAATGAGCAGTTCTTC.

The table lists this clonotype with many counts. V is TRBV6-2 or TRBV6-3 and J is TRBJ1-1; D is unresolved. There are 12 residues in the CDR3. Germline assignment: CDR1 MNHEY and CDR2 SVGEGT. With 2 bases removed from V and 1 base from J, the gap between germline ends came to 2 bases. CDR3 residues: CASSYRNTEAFF. The CDR3 bases are TGTGCCAGCAGTTACAGGAACACTGAAGCTTTCTTT.

This clonotype was counted ten times or more. The chain uses TRBV5-6 and TRBJ2-4; TRBD2 aligns across 9 bases. In germline, CDR1 is SGHDT, CDR2 YYEEEE. This CDR3 spans 14 amino acids. Trimming took 2 bases from V and 10 from J; bases not matched to a gene: 7. The CDR3 loop is CASSFRLLAGIQYF. In nucleotides, the CDR3 is TGTGCCAGCAGCTTTCGACTCCTAGCGGGGATTCAGTACTTC.

This clonotype was picked up many times. This chain uses TRBV5-8 with TRBJ2-1, with 8 nucleotides matching TRBD2. The length of the CDR3 is 15 residues. The V and J ends lost 5 bases and 2 bases, in that order; junction bases with no gene match: 6. Germline V gene data show CDR1 as SGHTS and CDR2 as YDEGEE. CDR3 coding DNA: TGTGCCAGCAGTAATAGCGGGGCCGCCTACAATGAGCAGTTCTTC. It translates to CASSNSGAAYNEQFF.

This clonotype was detected many times. The rearrangement joins TRBV12-3 or TRBV12-4 to TRBJ1-3, with 8 bases aligning to TRBD1. The CDR3 totals 16 residues. The junction had 5 bases not matched to a gene; V was cut back by 2 bases and J by 2 bases. CDR3 amino acids: CASSLNPTGAGNTIYF. CDR3 sequence (DNA): TGTGCCAGCAGTTTAAACCCGACAGGGGCTGGAAACACCATATATTTT.

This clonotype was observed many times. The V call is TRBV14, the J call TRBJ2-3; TRBD1 matches at 8 bases. The V and J ends lost 5 bases and 1 base, in that order; junction bases with no gene match: 5. The CDR3 length is 15 residues. CDR1 SGHDN and CDR2 FVKESK come from the germline V gene. The CDR3 reads CASSKTGVRTDTQYF. The CDR3 nucleotides are TGTGCCAGCAGCAAGACAGGGGTACGCACAGATACGCAGTATTTT. Together with reference TRBV14 and TRBJ2-3, the CDR3 gives the full variable domain: EAGVTQFPSHSVIEKGQTVTLRCDPISGHDNLYWYRRVMGKEIKFLLHFVKESKQDESGMPNNRFLAERTGGTYSTLKVQPAELEDSGVYFCASSKTGVRTDTQYFGPGTRLTVL.

This clonotype has at least ten counts. CDR3 DNA sequence: TGTGCCATCAACATCGAGCCCATAACTAGCTCGGGCGAGCAGTACGTC. The encoded protein is CAINIEPITSSGEQYV. The J gene is TRBJ2-7, the V gene TRBV10-3; D possibly corresponds to TRBD2 (6 bases). CDR3 length equals 16 residues. Germline CDR1 and CDR2: ENHRY and SYGVKD. V lost 7 bases and J lost 6, with 25 bases in between.

The chain recombines TRBV28 with TRBJ1-2; 9 bases fit TRBD1. J was trimmed by 8 bases and V by 10 bases; bases with no gene match: 11. This CDR3 has 13 amino acids. Germline values: CDR1 MDHEN, CDR2 SYDVKM. The CDR3 nucleotides are TGTGCCATCCCGGGACAGGGATTAGGAGGCTACACCTTC. Protein product: CAIPGQGLGGYTF.

The chain couples TRBV11-2 to TRBJ2-3, with TRBD2 matching over 9 bases. The CDR3 is 17 residues long. Trimming took 4 bases from V and 2 from J; bases not matched to a gene: 10. Germline V CDR1 and CDR2: SGHAT, FQNNGV. This chain's CDR3 is CASSSGGAGGYTDTQYF. The CDR3 coding sequence is TGTGCCAGCAGCTCCGGGGGAGCGGGGGGTTACACAGATACGCAGTATTTT.